Listed here are 6 T cell receptor beta chains from one sample, sequenced in a study of cytomegalovirus exposure and HLA in healthy donors (TCRdb year 2017). Receptor amplification or capture employed the immunoSEQ multiplex PCR assay. A mixture of 60 forward primers for TCR Vbeta segments and 13 reverse primers for TCR Jbeta segments was used in the multiplex PCR. The source is immuneACCESS, and TCRdb retained only in-frame sequences with V and J called. Part of the clones is not carried over; for the studies checked, unresolved V genes explain less than half of this, and the remainder is unexplained. In this sample the table shows some 200,000 clones, 82% of which occur a single time. About 0.8% of the sample goes to the ten largest clones. Sequenced: PBMCs. The receptor set was obtained from a woman aged 18-29 years in good health and CMV-seronegative.

V usage is TRBV27 and J usage is TRBJ1-5; TRBD1 is a possible D gene (6 bases). Per germline, CDR1 MNHEY and CDR2 SMNVEV (reference sequence). The CDR3 totals 15 residues. Trimming took off 2 bases at V and 5 bases at J, with 13 bases between the two ends. The CDR3 loop is CASSLGAGVHQPQHF. DNA for the CDR3: TGTGCCAGCAGTTTAGGGGCAGGGGTACATCAGCCCCAGCATTTT.

The V gene is TRBV25-1, the J gene TRBJ1-5; 8 nucleotides align to TRBD1. Germline CDR1 is MGHDK and CDR2 is SYGVNS. The V gene end was trimmed by 4 bases and the J gene end by 7 bases; junction bases not matched to a gene: 6. The CDR3 has 14 amino acids. In nucleotides, the CDR3 is TGTGCCAGCAGTGGGGACAGGATCGGACAGCCCCAGCATTTT. Its protein product is CASSGDRIGQPQHF. The full variable domain, in which reference TRBV25-1 and TRBJ1-5 provide the parts outside the CDR3, is EADIYQTPRYLVIGTGKKITLECSQTMGHDKMYWYQQDPGMELHLIHYSYGVNSTEKGDLSSESTVSRIRTEHFPLTLESARPSHTSQYLCASSGDRIGQPQHFGDGTRLSIL.

This clone was found a few times. The chain carries TRBV6-1 and TRBJ1-1, with D tentatively TRBD1 (6 bases). V gave up 6 bases and J gave up 1 base, with 9 bases separating them. The CDR3 runs 13 residues. The V gene's germline CDR1 is MNHNS and CDR2 SASEGT. The CDR3 loop is CASSRDTNTEAFF. The CDR3, as DNA: TGTGCCAGCAGCCGGGACACGAACACTGAAGCTTTCTTT.

This chain joins TRBV10-3 and TRBJ2-3; D perhaps matches TRBD2 (6 bases). This CDR3 region has 15 residues. The V end lost 5 bases, the J end lost 4 bases, and 16 bases lay between the germline ends. Germline V lookup: CDR1 ENHRY, CDR2 SYGVKD. CDR3 sequence reads: CAISPGSLDADTQYF. The DNA of the CDR3 is TGTGCCATCAGTCCCGGGAGCCTCGACGCAGATACGCAGTATTTT.

This chain links TRBV9 with TRBJ2-7, with TRBD2 identical over 9 bases. The junction had 5 bases not matched to a gene; V was cut back by 5 bases and J by 5 bases. The CDR3 covers 13 residues. Germline CDR1 reads SGDLS; CDR2 reads YYNGEE. The CDR3 DNA reads TGTGCCAGCAGTCGACTAGCGGCGGACGAGCAGTACTTC. The encoded protein is CASSRLAADEQYF.

The V and J genes are TRBV9 and TRBJ1-2, with 10 bases fitting TRBD1. Germline V gene lookup returns CDR1 SGDLS and CDR2 YYNGEE. The CDR3 runs 15 residues. Trimming at V came to 2 bases and at J to 8 bases, leaving 9 bases not matched to a gene. For the CDR3, the DNA is TGTGCCAGCAGCGTCGGACAGGGGGTTGCCGGGGGCTACACCTTC. This codes for CASSVGQGVAGGYTF.